What follows are 17 T cell receptor beta chains derived from one specimen sequenced in a study of identical twins. Each CDR3 protein gets one entry after TCRdb re-called the 5' RACE reads with MiXCR. This table holds some 1,600,000 distinct CDR3 sequences, under 35% found once. Material: cord blood. These TCRs come from a newborn girl in good health.

The rearrangement uses TRBV25-1 and TRBJ2-7; TRBD2 agrees at 8 bases. The CDR3 is 16 residues long. The trim removed 1 base at V and 7 bases at J, leaving 12 bases unmatched. The germline CDR1 and CDR2 sequences are MGHDK and SYGVNS. The CDR3 coding sequence is TGTGCCAGCAGTGAATTTGTTAGCGGGAATTACAATGAGCAGTACTTC. Protein sequence: CASSEFVSGNYNEQYF.

The chain has TRBV7-6 and TRBJ2-5, with no clear D. The CDR3 length is 16 residues. Germline lookup yields CDR1 SGHVS and CDR2 FNYEAQ. V was cut by 1 base and J by 6 bases, with 18 bases left in between. The CDR3 region has the DNA TGTGCCAGCAGCTTAGGTTTTGCTAGTCTTCGGCAGACCCAGTACTTC. Translating gives CASSLGFASLRQTQYF.

The CDR3 here is CASGLTKPGYNEQFF. The CDR3 DNA reads TGTGCTAGTGGTTTGACGAAACCCGGCTACAATGAGCAGTTCTTC. The chain carries TRBV12-5 and TRBJ2-1; no reliable D call. CDR1 and CDR2 from the germline V gene are LGHNT and FRNRAP. Trimming removed 2 bases from V and 3 bases from J, with 11 bases in between. CDR3 length: 15 residues. Complete variable domain (other parts from reference TRBV12-5 and TRBJ2-1): DARVTQTPRHKVTEMGQEVTMRCQPILGHNTVFWYRQTMMQGLELLAYFRNRAPLDDSGMPKDRFSAEMPDATLATLKIQPSEPRDSAVYFCASGLTKPGYNEQFFGPGTRLTVL.

This clonotype was detected a few times. The J gene is TRBJ2-7, the V gene TRBV12-3 or TRBV12-4, with 10 nucleotides matching TRBD2. The CDR3 totals 16 residues. Trimming removed 6 bases from V and 4 bases from J; junction bases left unmatched: 12. CDR3 nucleotides: TGTGCCAGCAGCCCCTGGACTAGCGGAAAGGGGTACGAGCAGTACTTC. This translates into CASSPWTSGKGYEQYF.

The chain recombines TRBV2 with TRBJ2-2; D is uncertain. Trimming stripped 8 bases from V and 1 base from J, with 11 bases between. This CDR3 contains 14 residues. Germline assignment: CDR1 SNHLY and CDR2 FYNNEI. The CDR3 loop reads CASAMTENTGELFF. CDR3 nucleotides: TGTGCCAGCGCTATGACCGAGAACACCGGGGAGCTGTTTTTT.

The table lists this clonotype with a few counts. V usage is TRBV4-2 and J usage is TRBJ2-7; TRBD2 matches at 8 bases. The germline V gene has CDR1 LGHNA and CDR2 YNFKEQ. The CDR3 totals 16 residues. With 1 base clipped from V and 5 bases from J, the junction kept 10 bases outside the gene matches. The CDR3 DNA reads TGTGCCAGCAGCCAAGTAGGCGAGCGGGGGTCCCACGAGCAGTACTTC. Residues: CASSQVGERGSHEQYF.

The chain employs TRBV27 and TRBJ1-5; D unclear. V lost 2 bases and J lost 5, with 7 bases in between. The CDR3 spans 13 residues. The germline gives CDR1 MNHEY, CDR2 SMNVEV (reference sequence). The CDR3 sequence is CASSLISDQPQHF. CDR3 sequence (DNA): TGTGCCAGCAGTTTAATATCGGATCAGCCCCAGCATTTT.

This clonotype has a count of ten or more. The CDR3 region has the DNA TGTGCCAGCAGCACTACAGGGCCCTATGGCTACACCTTC. It yields the protein CASSTTGPYGYTF. The rearrangement joins TRBV7-6 to TRBJ1-2; D is perhaps TRBD1 (6 bases). The CDR3 loop spans 13 amino acids. Germline loops: CDR1 SGHVS, CDR2 FNYEAQ. V dropped 5 bases and J dropped 4 bases, with 11 bases sitting between them.

This clonotype was observed once. The gene calls are TRBV12-3 or TRBV12-4 and TRBJ2-3; 9 nucleotides agree with TRBD2. The CDR3 spans 17 residues. V shed 6 bases, J shed 0 bases, and the junction held 10 bases outside the gene matches. The CDR3, as DNA: TGTGCCAGCAGGCAAACCCGGACTAGCGTGAGCACAGATACGCAGTATTTT. Protein product: CASRQTRTSVSTDTQYF.

The V call is TRBV28, the J call TRBJ2-3, with D possibly TRBD1 on 6 matching bases. CDR3 length: 13 amino acids. Germline V gives CDR1 MDHEN, CDR2 SYDVKM. Trimming removed 11 bases from V and 2 bases from J, with 14 bases in between. CDR3 in DNA: TGTGCCCGGGCGGACAGCTCCACAGATACGCAGTATTTT. Amino acid sequence: CARADSSTDTQYF.

At least ten counts were recorded for this clonotype. This sequence joins TRBV4-2 and TRBJ2-1; a weak D match, TRBD2 (5 bases). The CDR3 is made up of 14 amino acids. Germline loops: CDR1 LGHNA, CDR2 YNFKEQ. The V gene lost 3 bases and the J gene lost 2 bases, with 8 bases spanning the gap. The CDR3 nucleotides are TGTGCCAGCAGCCACACCGGGACCTACAATGAGCAGTTCTTC. Translating it yields CASSHTGTYNEQFF.

V gene TRBV9 combines with J gene TRBJ2-3, with D unclear. V lost 0 bases, J lost 6 bases, and 5 bases lay in between. Germline V gene sequence: CDR1 SGDLS, CDR2 YYNGEE. The CDR3 runs to 12 residues. For the CDR3, the DNA is TGTGCCAGCAGCGTAGGGTACGATACGCAGTATTTT. Protein: CASSVGYDTQYF.

The chain uses TRBV25-1 and TRBJ1-1; 8 nucleotides match TRBD1. Losses at the gene ends were 2 bases for V and 8 bases for J; bases not matched to a gene: 4. The germline CDR1 and CDR2 sequences are MGHDK and SYGVNS. The CDR3 runs 13 residues. The CDR3 loop is CASSEGRGQEAFF. In DNA, the CDR3 is TGTGCCAGCAGTGAAGGCAGGGGGCAGGAAGCTTTCTTT.

This clonotype occurred a few times. V and J are TRBV7-9 and TRBJ2-7; 7 bases map to TRBD2. Unmatched junction bases numbered 6, after V lost 3 bases and J lost 4 bases. This CDR3 spans 14 amino acids. CDR1 and CDR2 from the germline V gene are SEHNR and FQNEAQ (reference sequence). In DNA form, the CDR3 reads TGTGCCAGCAGCTTCGCCGAGGGAGGGTACGAGCAGTACTTC. Its translation: CASSFAEGGYEQYF.

This clonotype has only a few counts. Here the CDR3 DNA reads TGTGCCAGCAGCCAAGACGCACCCCGACAGGGGGACTATGGCTACACCTTC. The encoded protein is CASSQDAPRQGDYGYTF. The V and J genes are TRBV3-1 and TRBJ1-2; 9 nucleotides match TRBD1. Germline lookup yields CDR1 LGHDT and CDR2 YNNKEL (reference sequence). V was clipped by 0 bases and J by 3 bases; unmatched bases: 8. This CDR3 has 17 amino acids.

About this clonotype: A much larger clone is a single base away; this may be a read error. The chain joins TRBV4-2 to TRBJ2-1; TRBD2 agrees at 7 bases. The trim removed 1 base at V and 2 bases at J, leaving 2 bases unmatched. CDR1 LGHNA and CDR2 YNFKEQ come from the germline V gene. This CDR3 is built from 15 residues. The CDR3 region has the DNA TGTGCCAGCAGCCAAGGGGACTACACCTACAATGAGCAGTTCTTC. Amino acids: CASSQGDYTYNEQFF.

The chain employs TRBV7-2 and TRBJ2-7, with 10 nucleotides matching TRBD2. CDR3 size: 15 residues. Germline assignment: CDR1 SGHTA and CDR2 FQGNSA. J lost 2 bases, V lost 6 bases, and 7 bases had no gene match. CDR3 region: CASSFSGTSAYEQYF. Written as DNA, the CDR3 is TGTGCCAGCAGTTTCTCCGGGACTAGCGCCTACGAGCAGTACTTC.